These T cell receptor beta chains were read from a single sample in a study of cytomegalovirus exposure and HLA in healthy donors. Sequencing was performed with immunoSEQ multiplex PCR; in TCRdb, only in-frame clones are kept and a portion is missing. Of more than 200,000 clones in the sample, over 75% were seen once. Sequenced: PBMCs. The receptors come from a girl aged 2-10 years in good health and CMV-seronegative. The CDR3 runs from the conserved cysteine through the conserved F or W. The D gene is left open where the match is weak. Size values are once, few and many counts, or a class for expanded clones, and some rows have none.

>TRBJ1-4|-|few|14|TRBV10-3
TGTGCCATCGGGGGCGATACCCCTAATGAAAAACTGTTTTTT
CAIGGDTPNEKLFF
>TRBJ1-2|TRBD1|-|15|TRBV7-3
TGTGCCAGCAGCTTAATGGGACAGGGGGCGCACGGCTACACCTTC
CASSLMGQGAHGYTF
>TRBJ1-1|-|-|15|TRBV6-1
TGTGCCAGCAGTGAGGTAGGGGCACCTAGGAGTGAAGCTTTCTTT
CASSEVGAPRSEAFF
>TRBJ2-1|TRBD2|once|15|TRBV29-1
TGCAGCGTTGGCCTCTGGGGGGGGAAATACAATGAGCAGTTCTTC
CSVGLWGGKYNEQFF
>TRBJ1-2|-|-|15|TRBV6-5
TGTGCCAGCAGTGCGCTCGCGACTGTTATGTTAGGCTACACCTTC
CASSALATVMLGYTF
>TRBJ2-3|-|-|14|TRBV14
TGTGCCAGCAGCCCCAGGCAGAGCACAGATACGCAGTATTTT
CASSPRQSTDTQYF
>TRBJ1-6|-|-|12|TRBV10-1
TGCGCCAGTCCTAGCACCCTTTCACCCCTCCACTTT
CASPSTLSPLHF
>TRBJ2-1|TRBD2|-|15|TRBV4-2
TGTGCCAGCAGCACATTAGCGGGGGGGCCAAATGAGCAGTTCTTC
CASSTLAGGPNEQFF
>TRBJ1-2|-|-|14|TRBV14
TGTGCCAGCAGCCAAGGGTTCCGGTTCTATGGCTACACCTTC
CASSQGFRFYGYTF
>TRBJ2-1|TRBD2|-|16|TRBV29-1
TGCAGCGGCGGGGGCGGGGGGCGAATAGCCTACAATGAGCAGTTCTTC
CSGGGGGRIAYNEQFF
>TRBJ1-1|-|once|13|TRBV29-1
TGCAGCGTCTTCAAACCCCTAAACACTGAAGCTTTCTTT
CSVFKPLNTEAFF
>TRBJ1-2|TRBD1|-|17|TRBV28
TGTGCCAGCAGGCTTGCGGGACAGGAGCGTTCTAGCTATGGCTACACCTTC
CASRLAGQERSSYGYTF
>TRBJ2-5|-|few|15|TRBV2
TGTGCCAGCAGTGAGGGCGTCTTAGAGTCGGAGACCCAGTACTTC
CASSEGVLESETQYF
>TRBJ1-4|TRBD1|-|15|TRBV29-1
TGCAGCGTTGAACGACAGGGGGGGGTTAATGAAAAACTGTTTTTT
CSVERQGGVNEKLFF
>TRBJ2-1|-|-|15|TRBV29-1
TGCAGCGTTGAAGATCTAGCCAGTTCCTACAATGAGCAGTTCTTC
CSVEDLASSYNEQFF
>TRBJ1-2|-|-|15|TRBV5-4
TGTGCCAGCAGCGTGAAGACAGAAGCTAACTATGGCTACACCTTC
CASSVKTEANYGYTF
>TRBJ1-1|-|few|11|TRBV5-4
TGTGCCAGCAGCCTCCACACTGAAGCTTTCTTT
CASSLHTEAFF
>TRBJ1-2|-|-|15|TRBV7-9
TGTGCCAGCCACCACTTTCCGGACACGACATATGGCTACACCTTC
CASHHFPDTTYGYTF
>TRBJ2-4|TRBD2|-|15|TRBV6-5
TGTGCCAGCAGTCCGGGACTAGCGGGAGAAAACATTCAGTACTTC
CASSPGLAGENIQYF
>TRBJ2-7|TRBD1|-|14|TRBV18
TGTGCCAGCTCACGGGGACAGGCTTCCTACGAGCAGTACTTC
CASSRGQASYEQYF